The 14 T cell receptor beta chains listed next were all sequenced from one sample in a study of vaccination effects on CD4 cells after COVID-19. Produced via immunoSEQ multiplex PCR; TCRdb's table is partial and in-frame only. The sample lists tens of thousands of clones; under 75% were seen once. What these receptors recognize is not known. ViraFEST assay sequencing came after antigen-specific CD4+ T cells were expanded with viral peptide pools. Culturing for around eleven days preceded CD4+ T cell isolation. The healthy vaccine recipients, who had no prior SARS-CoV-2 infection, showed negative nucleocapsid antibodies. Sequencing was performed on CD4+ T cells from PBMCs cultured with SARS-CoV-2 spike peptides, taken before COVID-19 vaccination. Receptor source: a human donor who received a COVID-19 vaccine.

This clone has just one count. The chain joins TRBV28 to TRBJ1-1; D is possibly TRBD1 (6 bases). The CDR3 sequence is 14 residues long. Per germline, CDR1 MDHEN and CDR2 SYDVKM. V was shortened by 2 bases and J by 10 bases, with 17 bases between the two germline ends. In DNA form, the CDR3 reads TGTGCCAGCAGTTTAAGCGGGGGGGCTCGGGCAGCTTTCTTT. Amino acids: CASSLSGGARAAFF.

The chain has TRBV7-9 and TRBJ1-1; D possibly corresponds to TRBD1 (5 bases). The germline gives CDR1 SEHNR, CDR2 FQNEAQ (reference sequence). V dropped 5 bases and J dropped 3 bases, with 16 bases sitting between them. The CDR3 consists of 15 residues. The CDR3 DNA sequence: TGTGCCAGCAGCCCAGGGCGAACAGCACACACTGAAGCTTTCTTT. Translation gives CASSPGRTAHTEAFF.

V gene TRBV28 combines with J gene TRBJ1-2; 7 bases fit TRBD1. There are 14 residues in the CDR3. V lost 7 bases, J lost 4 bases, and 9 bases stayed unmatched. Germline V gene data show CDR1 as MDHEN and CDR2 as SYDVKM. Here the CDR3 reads CASIRGGASYGYTF. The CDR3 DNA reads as TGTGCCAGCATACGAGGGGGCGCTTCCTATGGCTACACCTTC.

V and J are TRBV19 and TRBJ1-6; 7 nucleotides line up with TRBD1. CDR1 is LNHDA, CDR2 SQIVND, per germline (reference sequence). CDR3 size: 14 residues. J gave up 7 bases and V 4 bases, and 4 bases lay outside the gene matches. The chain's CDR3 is CASSNRGENSPLHF. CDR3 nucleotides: TGTGCCAGTAGTAACAGGGGCGAGAATTCACCCCTCCACTTT.

The DNA of the CDR3 is TGTGCCAGCTCACCACTAGCAGAGGCACGGAGCTCCTACAATGAGCAGTTCTTC. This sequence encodes CASSPLAEARSSYNEQFF. V usage is TRBV18 and J usage is TRBJ2-1; D not certain. Germline V gene sequence: CDR1 KGHSH, CDR2 LQKENI. The V gene lost 1 base and the J gene lost 0 bases, with 16 bases spanning the gap. This CDR3 is 18 amino acids long.

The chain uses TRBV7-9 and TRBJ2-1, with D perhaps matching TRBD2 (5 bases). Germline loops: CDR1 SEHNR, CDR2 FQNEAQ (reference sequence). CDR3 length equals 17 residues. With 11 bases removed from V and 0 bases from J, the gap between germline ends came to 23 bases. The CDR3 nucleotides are TGTGCCGGTGGAAGTGAGTACGGGGTTGGCTCCTACAATGAGCAGTTCTTC. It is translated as CAGGSEYGVGSYNEQFF.

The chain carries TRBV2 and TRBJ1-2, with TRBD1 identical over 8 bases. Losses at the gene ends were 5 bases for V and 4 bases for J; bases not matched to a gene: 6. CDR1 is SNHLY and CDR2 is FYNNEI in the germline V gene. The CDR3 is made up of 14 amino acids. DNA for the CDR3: TGTGCCAGCAGTAAGGGACAGGCCCTCTATGGCTACACCTTC. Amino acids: CASSKGQALYGYTF.

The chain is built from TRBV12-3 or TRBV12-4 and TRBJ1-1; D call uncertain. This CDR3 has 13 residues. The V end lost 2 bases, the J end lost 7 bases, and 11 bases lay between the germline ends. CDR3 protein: CASSLRWGGEAFF. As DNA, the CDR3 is TGTGCCAGCAGTTTAAGATGGGGTGGTGAAGCTTTCTTT.

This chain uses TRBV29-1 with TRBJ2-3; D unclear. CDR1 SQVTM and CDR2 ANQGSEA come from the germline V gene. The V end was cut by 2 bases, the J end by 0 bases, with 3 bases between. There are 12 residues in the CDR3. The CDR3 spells CSVELSTDTQYF. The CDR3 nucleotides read TGCAGCGTTGAACTGAGCACAGATACGCAGTATTTT.

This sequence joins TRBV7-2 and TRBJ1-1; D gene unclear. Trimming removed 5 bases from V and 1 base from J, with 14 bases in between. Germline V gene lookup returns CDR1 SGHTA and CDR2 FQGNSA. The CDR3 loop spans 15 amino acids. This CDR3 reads CASSHLVGGNTEAFF. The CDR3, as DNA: TGTGCCAGCAGCCACCTAGTTGGAGGGAACACTGAAGCTTTCTTT.

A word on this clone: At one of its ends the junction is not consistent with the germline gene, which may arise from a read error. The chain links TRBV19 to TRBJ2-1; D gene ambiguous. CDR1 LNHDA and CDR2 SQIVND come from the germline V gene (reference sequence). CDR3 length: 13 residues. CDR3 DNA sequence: TGCGCAAGCGTGGGTTATGCCTACAATGAGCAGTTCTTC. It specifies CASVGYAYNEQFF.

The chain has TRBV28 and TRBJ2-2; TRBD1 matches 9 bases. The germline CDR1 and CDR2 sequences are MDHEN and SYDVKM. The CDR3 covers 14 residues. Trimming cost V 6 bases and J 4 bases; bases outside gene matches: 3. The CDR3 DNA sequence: TGTGCCAGCAGGGGACAGGGTATCACCGGGGAGCTGTTTTTT. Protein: CASRGQGITGELFF.

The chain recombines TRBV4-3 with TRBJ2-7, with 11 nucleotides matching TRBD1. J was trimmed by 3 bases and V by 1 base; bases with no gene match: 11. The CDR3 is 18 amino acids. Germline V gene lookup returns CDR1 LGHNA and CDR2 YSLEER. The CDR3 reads CASSQGTGGVVGSYEQYF. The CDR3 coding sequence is TGCGCCAGCAGCCAAGGGACAGGGGGCGTAGTGGGGAGCTACGAGCAGTACTTC.

DNA for the CDR3: TGTGCCAGTAGTATACTGGCAGGGGGATACAATCAGCCCCAGCATTTT. Protein product: CASSILAGGYNQPQHF. The chain is built from TRBV19 and TRBJ1-5, with TRBD1 matching over 7 bases. Germline loops: CDR1 LNHDA, CDR2 SQIVND (reference sequence). V dropped 2 bases and J dropped 3; count of bases not matched to a gene: 7. This CDR3 is built from 16 residues.